Listed below are T cell receptor beta chains from one sample, sequenced in a study of human T cells and chemical hapten exposure. In TCRdb, the 5' RACE reads were re-called with MiXCR into one record per CDR3 protein. Of fewer than 150,000 distinct CDR3 sequences listed, around 20% were seen once; the top ten hold around 2.8%. The source of these receptors is a human donor in good health. The CDR3 runs from the conserved cysteine through the conserved F or W. The D gene is left open where the match is weak. Where a row states a size, it is once, few, many or the class of an expanded clone; other rows omit it.

D	size	V	J	CDR3	DNA
TRBD2	.	TRBV29-1	TRBJ2-3	CSVREVGTDTQYF	TGCAGCGTGCGGGAGGTTGGAACAGATACGCAGTATTTT
TRBD2	.	TRBV12-3/TRBV12-4	TRBJ2-6	CASTPPSGSSGANVLTF	TGTGCCAGCACCCCGCCTAGCGGAAGCTCTGGGGCCAACGTCCTGACTTTC
TRBD1	.	TRBV28	TRBJ1-1	CASSLGGMGTEAFF	TGTGCCAGCAGCCTAGGGGGCATGGGAACTGAAGCTTTCTTT
.	.	TRBV9	TRBJ2-3	CASSVAWGERTDTQYF	TGTGCCAGCAGCGTAGCTTGGGGGGAGCGGACAGATACGCAGTATTTT
.	few	TRBV24-1	TRBJ2-1	CATSDELVMGVGNEQFF	TGTGCCACCAGTGATGAGCTGGTTATGGGGGTAGGAAATGAGCAGTTCTTC
TRBD1	many	TRBV5-1	TRBJ2-3	CASSPGTGHSTDTQYF	TGCGCCAGCAGCCCGGGGACAGGGCACTCTACAGATACGCAGTATTTT
TRBD1	few	TRBV7-8	TRBJ1-1	CASSLPRDRGRADTEAFF	TGTGCCAGCAGCTTACCAAGGGACAGGGGGCGGGCGGACACTGAAGCTTTCTTT
TRBD2	.	TRBV11-2	TRBJ2-1	CATAGTSGTSSYNEQFF	TGTGCCACCGCCGGGACTAGCGGGACGAGCTCCTACAATGAGCAGTTCTTC
.	.	TRBV11-2	TRBJ1-1	CASSLGYAWTEAFF	TGTGCCAGCAGCCTAGGGTACGCTTGGACTGAAGCTTTCTTT
.	.	TRBV19	TRBJ2-2	CASRIRGANTGELFF	TGTGCCAGTAGAATACGAGGAGCGAACACCGGGGAGCTGTTTTTT
TRBD1	.	TRBV12-3/TRBV12-4	TRBJ2-3	CASSRRDRLITDTQYF	TGTGCCAGCAGTCGTAGGGACAGGCTGATAACAGATACGCAGTATTTT
.	.	TRBV28	TRBJ1-1	CASSGSEAFF	TGTGCCAGCAGTGGATCTGAAGCTTTCTTT
.	.	TRBV6-1	TRBJ1-2	CASSEGGSYYGYTF	TGTGCCAGCAGTGAAGGGGGGAGCTACTATGGCTACACCTTC
.	.	TRBV2	TRBJ2-2	CASSGSRGRVTGELFF	TGTGCCAGCAGTGGGAGCAGGGGCCGTGTCACCGGGGAGCTGTTTTTT
TRBD2	.	TRBV28	TRBJ2-1	CASSLGGLAGGAEQFF	TGTGCCAGCAGTTTAGGTGGGCTAGCGGGAGGCGCTGAGCAGTTCTTC
TRBD2	.	TRBV6-2/TRBV6-3	TRBJ2-1	CASRTSGRRRNEQFF	TGTGCCAGCAGGACTAGCGGGAGGCGACGAAATGAGCAGTTCTTC
TRBD2	few	TRBV7-8	TRBJ2-1	CASSLRRWRETSYNEQFF	TGTGCCAGCAGCTTAAGGAGGTGGCGGGAGACCTCCTACAATGAGCAGTTCTTC
TRBD1	.	TRBV9	TRBJ2-7	CASSAGTGVLHEQYF	TGTGCCAGCAGCGCCGGGACAGGGGTTCTCCACGAGCAGTACTTC
TRBD1	.	TRBV6-1	TRBJ2-2	CASSLRDRGTGELFF	TGTGCCAGCAGCCTCCGGGACAGGGGCACCGGGGAGCTGTTTTTT
.	.	TRBV29-1	TRBJ1-5	CSVGASSNQPQHF	TGCAGCGTTGGGGCCTCTAGCAATCAGCCCCAGCATTTT
.	few	TRBV12-3/TRBV12-4	TRBJ1-1	CASSPAGGTFSLGAFF	TGTGCCAGCAGCCCCGCAGGCGGGACATTCTCCTTGGGGGCTTTCTTT
TRBD2	few	TRBV5-1	TRBJ2-7	CASSLSGGGSYEQYF	TGCGCCAGCAGCTTGTCGGGGGGTGGAAGCTACGAGCAGTACTTC
.	.	TRBV6-1	TRBJ1-5	CASSEAPLHRVDQPQHF	TGTGCCAGCAGTGAAGCGCCCCTCCACAGGGTTGATCAGCCCCAGCATTTT
.	few	TRBV10-1	TRBJ2-2	CASRDREDTGELFF	TGCGCCAGCAGAGACAGGGAGGACACCGGGGAGCTGTTTTTT
.	few	TRBV27	TRBJ1-1	CASSSMNTEAFF	TGTGCCAGCAGTTCCATGAACACTGAAGCTTTCTTT
TRBD1	few	TRBV20-1	TRBJ2-7	CSAIGTVYEQYF	TGCAGTGCGATCGGGACAGTCTACGAGCAGTACTTC
.	.	TRBV28	TRBJ2-1	CAAIDSYNEQFF	TGTGCCGCCATCGACTCCTACAATGAGCAGTTCTTC
TRBD1	few	TRBV5-1	TRBJ2-7	CASSIGTGAYEQYF	TGCGCCAGCAGCATCGGGACAGGGGCCTACGAGCAGTACTTC
TRBD1	many	TRBV3-1	TRBJ1-1	CASSQMTGRTEAFF	TGTGCCAGCAGCCAAATGACAGGGAGAACTGAAGCTTTCTTT
.	few	TRBV7-3	TRBJ2-5	CASSLEGTETQYF	TGTGCCAGCAGCTTAGAGGGCACAGAGACCCAGTACTTC
TRBD2	.	TRBV6-2/TRBV6-3	TRBJ2-1	CASSYSSTAGGQSYNEQFF	TGTGCCAGCAGTTACTCGAGTACGGCGGGAGGGCAGTCCTACAATGAGCAGTTCTTC
.	.	TRBV11-2	TRBJ1-1	CASSLSHRVGTEAFF	TGTGCCAGCAGCTTATCACACAGGGTAGGCACTGAAGCTTTCTTT
.	few	TRBV28	TRBJ1-2	CASSLDRSNYGYTF	TGTGCCAGCAGTTTAGACAGGTCAAACTATGGCTACACCTTC
.	few	TRBV5-6	TRBJ1-2	CASSRTGGRPANYGYTF	TGTGCCAGCAGTCGGACCGGGGGTAGACCAGCTAACTATGGCTACACCTTC
.	.	TRBV29-1	TRBJ1-1	CSVEVAGGTEAFF	TGCAGCGTCGAAGTGGCTGGGGGCACTGAAGCTTTCTTT
TRBD1	.	TRBV10-2	TRBJ2-3	CASSEQGGTDTQYF	TGCGCCAGCAGTGAGCAGGGGGGCACAGATACGCAGTATTTT
TRBD2	few	TRBV28	TRBJ2-5	CASSTSVRTPRATQYF	TGTGCCAGCTCTACTAGCGTGAGGACCCCGAGGGCGACCCAGTACTTC
TRBD2	few	TRBV30	TRBJ2-3	CAWSVRVVSGSADTQYF	TGTGCCTGGAGTGTACGGGTGGTTAGCGGGAGTGCAGATACGCAGTATTTT
.	.	TRBV5-4	TRBJ2-7	CASSPQGGEQYF	TGTGCCAGCAGCCCACAAGGCGGCGAGCAGTACTTC
.	few	TRBV6-5	TRBJ2-7	CASSYSTTTYEQYF	TGTGCCAGCAGTTACTCGACTACCACCTACGAGCAGTACTTC
TRBD1	.	TRBV4-1	TRBJ2-1	CASSQDSGTGRVHEQFF	TGCGCCAGCAGCCAAGATTCCGGGACAGGGAGGGTCCATGAGCAGTTCTTC
.	.	TRBV12-3/TRBV12-4	TRBJ1-6	CASSFERAPLHF	TGTGCCAGCAGTTTCGAAAGGGCACCCCTCCACTTT
.	.	TRBV5-1	TRBJ2-3	CASGLLADTQYF	TGCGCCAGCGGCTTGTTGGCGGATACGCAGTATTTT
.	.	TRBV28	TRBJ1-5	CASTFLQGVGNQPQHF	TGTGCCAGCACCTTCCTACAGGGTGTTGGCAATCAGCCCCAGCATTTT
.	many	TRBV19	TRBJ1-5	CASSRSQGRNQPQHF	TGTGCCAGTAGTAGATCCCAGGGCCGCAATCAGCCCCAGCATTTT
.	few	TRBV12-3/TRBV12-4	TRBJ1-4	CASSLAGGGGEKLFF	TGTGCCAGCAGTTTAGCAGGCGGGGGGGGCGAAAAACTGTTTTTT
.	.	TRBV5-1	TRBJ1-1	CASSLDRPNTEAFF	TGCGCCAGCAGCTTGGACAGGCCGAACACTGAAGCTTTCTTT
TRBD2	once	TRBV7-9	TRBJ2-5	CAGAGVMVTQYF	TGTGCCGGAGCGGGAGTAATGGTGACCCAGTACTTC
.	many	TRBV20-1	TRBJ1-6	CSASSPTGADTPLHF	TGCAGTGCTAGTTCCCCGACAGGTGCCGATACACCCCTCCACTTT
.	few	TRBV11-2	TRBJ1-1	CASSWGVGTAGTEAFF	TGTGCCAGCAGCTGGGGAGTAGGGACCGCCGGCACTGAAGCTTTCTTT
.	few	TRBV28	TRBJ1-1	CASSPPPPGNTEAFF	TGTGCCAGCAGTCCACCCCCCCCGGGGAACACTGAAGCTTTCTTT
.	.	TRBV27	TRBJ2-3	CASSLQARTAPFTDTQYF	TGTGCCAGCAGTTTACAAGCCAGGACAGCTCCCTTCACAGATACGCAGTATTTT
.	.	TRBV12-3/TRBV12-4	TRBJ1-2	CASSFSRKNGYTF	TGTGCCAGCAGTTTCTCACGGAAGAATGGCTACACCTTC
.	few	TRBV29-1	TRBJ2-3	CSVEGGPTDTQYF	TGCAGCGTTGAAGGTGGTCCAACAGATACGCAGTATTTT
TRBD1	few	TRBV28	TRBJ2-3	CASRTGPTDTQYF	TGTGCCAGCCGGACAGGGCCCACAGATACGCAGTATTTT
TRBD1	.	TRBV24-1	TRBJ2-1	CATSDRTGSTYNEQFF	TGTGCCACCAGTGACCGGACAGGGAGCACCTACAATGAGCAGTTCTTC
.	few	TRBV3-1	TRBJ1-3	CASSQDILSGNTIYF	TGTGCCAGCAGTCAAGACATACTCTCTGGAAACACCATATATTTT
.	.	TRBV6-2/TRBV6-3	TRBJ2-1	CASSFNPELARIPSYNEQFF	TGTGCCAGCAGTTTCAATCCGGAATTAGCGAGAATCCCCTCCTACAATGAGCAGTTCTTC
TRBD1	.	TRBV4-1	TRBJ1-2	CASSPGQGATYPGYTF	TGCGCCAGCAGCCCGGGACAGGGGGCTACCTATCCCGGCTACACCTTC